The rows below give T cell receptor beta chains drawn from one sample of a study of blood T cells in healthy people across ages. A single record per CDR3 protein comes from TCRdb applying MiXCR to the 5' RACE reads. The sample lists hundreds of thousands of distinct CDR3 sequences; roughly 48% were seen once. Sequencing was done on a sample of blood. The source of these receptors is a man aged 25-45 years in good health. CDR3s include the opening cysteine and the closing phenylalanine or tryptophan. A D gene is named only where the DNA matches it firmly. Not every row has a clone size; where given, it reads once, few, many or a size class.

TGTGCCAGCAGCCAAGGACGACTGCGGGGGGAAGATACGCAGTATTTT CASSQGRLRGEDTQYF TRBV4-2 TRBD2 TRBJ2-3 .
TGTGCCAGCAGTGAGTTCTTCGGGGGGCTAAACGGCTACAAGCAGTACTTC CASSEFFGGLNGYKQYF TRBV6-1 . TRBJ2-5 .
TGTGCCAGCAGCTTGGATGGCGCGACCTACGAGCAGTACTTC CASSLDGATYEQYF TRBV5-6 . TRBJ2-7 few
TGTGCCAGCACCGATGGGACAGCGATAGATACGCAGTATTTT CASTDGTAIDTQYF TRBV6-2/TRBV6-3 TRBD1 TRBJ2-3 few
TGCAGCGTGGAGGAAGGACAGTTAGCTAACTATGGCTACACCTTC CSVEEGQLANYGYTF TRBV29-1 . TRBJ1-2 .
TGTGCCAGCAGCCCACAGGACTATGGCTACACCTTC CASSPQDYGYTF TRBV7-2 . TRBJ1-2 .
TGTGCCAGCAGCTTAGTGACAGTTTCCTACAATGAGCAGTTCTTC CASSLVTVSYNEQFF TRBV11-2 . TRBJ2-1 .
TGTGCCAGCAGTTACGATTCAGGGACTATCCATGGGCAGTTCTTC CASSYDSGTIHGQFF TRBV6-5 TRBD2 TRBJ2-1 .
TGCAGCGTTGTACCGGGACTTCCGAACACTGAAGCTTTCTTT CSVVPGLPNTEAFF TRBV29-1 . TRBJ1-1 once
TGTGCCAGCAGGGGTTACAATGAGCAGTTCTTC CASRGYNEQFF TRBV28 . TRBJ2-1 many
TGTGCCAGCAGCCTGACGGACAGTTACACAGATACGCAGTATTTT CASSLTDSYTDTQYF TRBV3-1 . TRBJ2-3 few
TGTGCCAGCAGTGTCGGGACAAGACAGTTCTTC CASSVGTRQFF TRBV12-3/TRBV12-4 . TRBJ2-1 many
TGCAGTGCTCACAGGGCACCAAATCAGCCCCAGCATTTT CSAHRAPNQPQHF TRBV20-1 . TRBJ1-5 .
TGCGCCAGCAGCTTGGACCCGGGACAGCTATATGAAAAACTGTTTTTT CASSLDPGQLYEKLFF TRBV5-1 TRBD1 TRBJ1-4 .
TGTGCCAGCAGCGCAGGGGAGAACTATGGCTACACCTTC CASSAGENYGYTF TRBV5-5 . TRBJ1-2 .
TGTGCCAGCAGCTTTCAGGGGTTAGGCTACACCTTC CASSFQGLGYTF TRBV7-9 . TRBJ1-2 .
TGTGCCAGCAGCTTAGTTGGGACCGAGGACAATGAGCAGTTCTTC CASSLVGTEDNEQFF TRBV7-9 . TRBJ2-1 few
TGTGCCAGTACAACAGGGGGCAACCATAATTCACCCCTCCACTTT CASTTGGNHNSPLHF TRBV10-3 TRBD1 TRBJ1-6 many
TGTGCCAGCAGTGGCAGGGGTACTGAAGCTTTCTTT CASSGRGTEAFF TRBV25-1 . TRBJ1-1 .
TGTGCCAGCAGCGTAAGTGCGTTAGAGACCCAGTACTTC CASSVSALETQYF TRBV9 . TRBJ2-5 .
TGTGCCAGCAGCAACAAACGGGTAGTTTTGGGAAACACCATATATTTT CASSNKRVVLGNTIYF TRBV21-1 . TRBJ1-3 few
TGTGCCATCAGTGGGGGACAGGAAGCCACCGGGGAGCTGTTTTTT CAISGGQEATGELFF TRBV10-3 TRBD1 TRBJ2-2 few
TGTGCCAGCAGGGGGACAGGGGGGGACTATGGCTACACCTTC CASRGTGGDYGYTF TRBV12-3/TRBV12-4 TRBD1 TRBJ1-2 .
TGTGCCAGCAGCTTGCCGGGGTTTAATTCACCCCTCCACTTT CASSLPGFNSPLHF TRBV5-6 . TRBJ1-6 few
TGTGCCAGCAGCTTTCCAGGGCGGGTCACTGAAGCTTTCTTT CASSFPGRVTEAFF TRBV7-8 . TRBJ1-1 many
TGCAGTGCTAGAGAAACAAAACCGGGACAGGGGTATACCTTTTTCTCTGGGGCCAACGTCCTGACTTTC CSARETKPGQGYTFFSGANVLTF TRBV20-1 TRBD1 TRBJ2-6 few
TGTGCCAGCAGGGCTCAGGGGGTTAGCAATGAGCAGTACTTC CASRAQGVSNEQYF TRBV12-3/TRBV12-4 TRBD1 TRBJ2-5 .
TGCGCCAGCAGCTTGGAGTCAGGAGGACAGCCCCAGCATTTT CASSLESGGQPQHF TRBV5-1 . TRBJ1-5 .
TGTGCCAGCAGACCGCCGGGACAGGAGAGGGATACGCAGTATTTT CASRPPGQERDTQYF TRBV12-3/TRBV12-4 TRBD1 TRBJ2-3 few
TGTGCCAGCAGTTTTGGGCCGGACAGCACAGATACGCAGTATTTT CASSFGPDSTDTQYF TRBV27 . TRBJ2-3 .
TGTGCCAGCAGTTTACGAGGGGATGGCAATCAGCCCCAGCATTTT CASSLRGDGNQPQHF TRBV27 . TRBJ1-5 .
TGTGCCAGCAGGGCGACTAGCGGGGGAGTAGAGACCCAGTACTTC CASRATSGGVETQYF TRBV2 TRBD2 TRBJ2-5 .
TGTGCCAGCCGCCGGAGGGGTGGGACAGACTCTAGCACAGATACGCAGTATTTT CASRRRGGTDSSTDTQYF TRBV6-1 . TRBJ2-3 .